These 24 T cell receptor beta chains were sequenced from one sample in a study of T cell responses to AZD1222 COVID-19 vaccine. Using immunoSEQ multiplex PCR, the repertoire was profiled, and TCRdb retains in-frame clones only, with some absent. The table includes some 150,000 clones, about 87% detected once. Source: peripheral blood, taken 28 days after the second dose of the MenACWY control vaccine. The receptors shown here come from an adult who received the MenACWY meningococcal vaccine as a control.

The chain uses TRBV3-1 (or the pseudogene TRBV3-2) and TRBJ2-7, with 10 bases matching TRBD2. Germline V CDR1 and CDR2: LGHDT, YNNKEL (reference sequence). The ends lost 6 bases at V and 2 bases at J; junction bases unmatched: 4. This CDR3 comprises 14 residues. In DNA form, the CDR3 reads TGTGCCAGCAGTTATGGACTAGCGGCCTACGAGCAGTACTTC. This codes for CASSYGLAAYEQYF.

The CDR3, as DNA: TGTGCCAGCAGTTCGGCAGGGGGCGAGGACACTGAAGCTTTCTTT. It is translated as CASSSAGGEDTEAFF. The chain carries TRBV28 and TRBJ1-1, with 8 positions matching TRBD1. Trimming removed 4 bases from V and 3 bases from J; junction bases left unmatched: 7. The CDR3 length is 15 residues. Germline CDR1 MDHEN, CDR2 SYDVKM.

V and J are TRBV6-1 and TRBJ1-5; tentatively, D is TRBD1 (5 bases). Germline CDR1 reads MNHNS; CDR2 reads SASEGT. Trimming took off 2 bases at V and 6 bases at J, with 8 bases between the two ends. The CDR3 is 13 residues long. CDR3 amino acids: CASSEQGGQPQHF. In DNA, the CDR3 is TGTGCCAGCAGTGAACAGGGCGGTCAGCCCCAGCATTTT.

The rearrangement uses TRBV15 and TRBJ2-7; D not certain. Germline CDR1 reads LNHNV; CDR2 reads YYDKDF (reference sequence). This CDR3 has 13 amino acids. V lost 8 bases and J lost 2, with 13 bases in between. CDR3 residues: CATSTGRTYEQYF. In nucleotides, the CDR3 is TGTGCCACCTCTACGGGTAGGACCTACGAGCAGTACTTC.

CDR3 sequence: CASSTSSTGNTEAFF. CDR3 bases: TGTGCCAGCAGTACCTCGTCGACAGGCAACACTGAAGCTTTCTTT. The rearrangement uses TRBV28 and TRBJ1-1; D possibly corresponds to TRBD1 (6 bases). The CDR3 has 15 residues. V was trimmed by 5 bases and J by 2 bases, leaving 15 bases between them. Per the germline V gene, CDR1 is MDHEN and CDR2 is SYDVKM.

The rearrangement links TRBV24-1 to TRBJ2-7; 10 bases map to TRBD2. The CDR3 covers 15 residues. J gave up 2 bases and V 4 bases, and 4 bases lay outside the gene matches. CDR1 KGHDR and CDR2 SFDVKD come from the germline V gene. The DNA for the CDR3 is TGTGCCACCAGTGACTCCGGGACTAGCGCCTACGAGCAGTACTTC. Protein: CATSDSGTSAYEQYF.

The chain links TRBV29-1 to TRBJ2-1; D perhaps matches TRBD1 (6 bases). The V end was cut by 7 bases, the J end by 9 bases, with 16 bases between. Germline lookup yields CDR1 SQVTM and CDR2 ANQGSEA. The CDR3 has 12 amino acids. CDR3 protein: CSALTGAAEQFF. CDR3 DNA sequence: TGCAGCGCCCTGACAGGCGCAGCTGAGCAGTTCTTC.

This chain joins TRBV2 and TRBJ2-7, with D tentatively TRBD2 (5 bases). CDR1 is SNHLY and CDR2 is FYNNEI in the germline V gene. Trimming cost V 3 bases and J 5 bases, with 17 bases left between them. The length of the CDR3 is 15 residues. The CDR3 nucleotides read TGTGCCAGCAGTGACATTGGAATGAGGGAGAACGAGCAGTACTTC. Encoded protein: CASSDIGMRENEQYF.

The rearrangement links TRBV5-4 to TRBJ2-3; 11 bases match TRBD2. The CDR3 extends over 16 amino acids. The ends lost 0 bases at V and 3 bases at J; junction bases unmatched: 3. Germline V gene lookup returns CDR1 SGHNT and CDR2 YYREEE (reference sequence). CDR3 bases: TGTGCCAGCAGCTTGGTACTAGCGGGAGTGACAGATACGCAGTATTTT. Its translation: CASSLVLAGVTDTQYF. Using reference TRBV5-4 and TRBJ2-3 for the parts outside the CDR3, the full variable domain is ETGVTQSPTHLIKTRGQQVTLRCSSQSGHNTVSWYQQALGQGPQFIFQYYREEENGRGNFPPRFSGLQFPNYSSELNVNALELDDSALYLCASSLVLAGVTDTQYFGPGTRLTVL.

The rearrangement uses TRBV6-5 and TRBJ2-6; tentative D call: TRBD2 (5 bases). The CDR3 length is 15 residues. Germline values: CDR1 MNHEY, CDR2 SVGAGI. V was clipped by 6 bases and J by 0 bases, with 9 bases between them. The CDR3 sequence is CASRRTGSGANVLTF. The DNA for the CDR3 is TGTGCCAGCAGGAGGACTGGCTCTGGGGCCAACGTCCTGACTTTC.

The rearrangement joins TRBV7-9 to TRBJ1-2; 7 nucleotides line up with TRBD1. CDR3 size: 15 residues. Trimming cost V 7 bases and J 4 bases; bases outside gene matches: 12. Germline CDR1 SEHNR, CDR2 FQNEAQ (reference sequence). The CDR3 here is CASTLTGIVVYGYTF. The CDR3 bases are TGTGCCAGCACGCTGACAGGGATAGTTGTCTATGGCTACACCTTC.

The chain links TRBV4-3 to TRBJ2-7; 8 bases are shared with TRBD1. CDR1 is LGHNA and CDR2 is YSLEER in the germline V gene. This CDR3 region has 14 residues. V lost 4 bases and J lost 6; bases outside the gene matches: 8. The CDR3 region has the DNA TGCGCCAGCAGCCCCGGACAGGGTTTAAGCGAGCAGTACTTC. Its protein is CASSPGQGLSEQYF.

V gene TRBV30 combines with J gene TRBJ1-1, with 8 bases aligning to TRBD1. The CDR3 loop spans 13 amino acids. In germline, CDR1 is GTSNPN, CDR2 SVGIG (reference sequence). Losses at the gene ends were 2 bases for V and 3 bases for J; bases not matched to a gene: 2. CDR3 residues: CAWSTQGDTEAFF. The CDR3 nucleotides read TGTGCCTGGAGTACACAGGGGGACACTGAAGCTTTCTTT.

V and J are TRBV4-3 and TRBJ1-5; D uncertain. CDR1 and CDR2 from the germline V gene are LGHNA and YSLEER. The CDR3 spans 13 residues. The ends were cut back, 0 bases at V and 5 bases at J, with 5 bases in the middle. DNA for the CDR3: TGCGCCAGCAGCCAAGATTTTCATCAGCCCCAGCATTTT. Residues: CASSQDFHQPQHF.

The chain carries TRBV3-1 (or the pseudogene TRBV3-2) and TRBJ2-7; perhaps TRBD2 as D (5 bases). V was trimmed by 1 base and J by 2 bases, leaving 24 bases between them. Germline lookup yields CDR1 LGHDT and CDR2 YNNKEL (reference sequence). The CDR3 sequence is 19 residues long. The CDR3 coding sequence is TGTGCCAGCAGCCAAGCCCAGAGGGAACTGACAATTGATGCCTACGAGCAGTACTTC. This sequence encodes CASSQAQRELTIDAYEQYF.

The genes are TRBV7-8 and TRBJ2-7, with D hard to call. The V gene's germline CDR1 is SGHVS and CDR2 FQNEAQ. This CDR3 has 14 residues. Trimming removed 5 bases at V and 9 bases at J, with 20 bases between. CDR3 sequence (DNA): TGTGCCAGCAGCACAACCGGACCCACTTCGTGGCAGTACTTC. This codes for CASSTTGPTSWQYF.

This sequence joins TRBV6-5 and TRBJ1-2, with D unresolved. Trimming cost V 7 bases and J 2 bases, with 11 bases left between them. This CDR3 is 13 amino acids long. The germline V gene has CDR1 MNHEY and CDR2 SVGAGI. Written as DNA, the CDR3 is TGTGCCAGCATCGAGCAACCCAACTATGGCTACACCTTC. Protein sequence: CASIEQPNYGYTF.

V usage is TRBV19 and J usage is TRBJ2-2; D is ambiguous. V gave up 5 bases and J gave up 5 bases, with 12 bases separating them. Germline CDR1 is LNHDA and CDR2 is SQIVND (reference sequence). The CDR3 runs to 14 residues. CDR3 protein: CASSLLQSTGELFF. The CDR3 coding sequence is TGTGCCAGTAGTTTACTCCAGTCGACCGGGGAGCTGTTTTTT.

V usage is TRBV10-3 and J usage is TRBJ2-7; 8 bases agree with TRBD2. V shed 5 bases, J shed 3 bases, and the junction held 9 bases outside the gene matches. Germline V gene data show CDR1 as ENHRY and CDR2 as SYGVKD. This CDR3 is 15 amino acids long. Written as DNA, the CDR3 is TGTGCCATCAGTTATCACAGCGGGAGTTACTACGAGCAGTACTTC. This gives the protein CAISYHSGSYYEQYF.

V and J are TRBV4-1 and TRBJ1-5; perhaps TRBD1 as D (5 bases). V lost 0 bases and J 9 bases, leaving 12 bases between the germline ends. CDR1 and CDR2 from the germline V gene are MGHRA and YSYEKL. The CDR3 runs 14 residues. CDR3 sequence: CASSQDRGGRPQHF. CDR3 nucleotide sequence: TGCGCCAGCAGCCAAGATCGGGGGGGACGGCCCCAGCATTTT.

This clone has just a few counts. The V and J genes are TRBV12-3 or TRBV12-4 and TRBJ2-7; D call uncertain. This CDR3 comprises 13 residues. Trimming took 5 bases from V and 2 from J, leaving 10 bases between them. CDR3 sequence reads: CASSETPTYEQYF. In DNA form, the CDR3 reads TGTGCCAGCAGTGAAACTCCGACCTACGAGCAGTACTTC.

CDR3 DNA sequence: TGTGCCAGCAGCAAACCGGGCCAAGAGGTGGCGGAGACCCAGTACTTC. It translates to CASSKPGQEVAETQYF. V usage is TRBV6-2 or TRBV6-3 and J usage is TRBJ2-5; D is undetermined. The germline V and J ends were trimmed by 6 bases and 5 bases, with 22 bases remaining between them. Germline CDR1 and CDR2: MNHEY and SVGEGT. The CDR3 sequence is 16 residues long.

In this sample, this clone turned up once. The rearrangement uses TRBV6-5 and TRBJ2-7; no definite D call. CDR1 is MNHEY and CDR2 is SVGAGI in the germline V gene. The CDR3 is made up of 12 amino acids. V lost 5 bases to trimming and J lost 5 bases, with 10 bases between them. The CDR3 DNA reads as TGTGCCAGCAGTAACGTCCCCAACGAGCAGTACTTC. Translation: CASSNVPNEQYF.

The V call is TRBV29-1, the J call TRBJ1-1; 9 bases align to TRBD1. Trimming cost V 6 bases and J 4 bases; bases outside gene matches: 9. Germline CDR1 is SQVTM and CDR2 is ANQGSEA. The CDR3 length is 14 residues. CDR3 sequence (DNA): TGCAGCGTCCGACCGACAGGGGGACTCACTGAAGCTTTCTTT. It translates to CSVRPTGGLTEAFF.